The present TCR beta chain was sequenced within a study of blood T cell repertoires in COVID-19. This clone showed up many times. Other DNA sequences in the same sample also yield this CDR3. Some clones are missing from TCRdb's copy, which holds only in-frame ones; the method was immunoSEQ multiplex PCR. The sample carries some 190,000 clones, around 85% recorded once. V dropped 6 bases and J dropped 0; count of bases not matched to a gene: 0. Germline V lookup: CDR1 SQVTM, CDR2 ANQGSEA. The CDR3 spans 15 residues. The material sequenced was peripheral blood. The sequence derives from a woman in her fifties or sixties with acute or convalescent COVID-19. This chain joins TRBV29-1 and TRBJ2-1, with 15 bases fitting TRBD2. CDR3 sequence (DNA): TGCAGCGTGGGACTAGCGGGGGGCTCCTACAATGAGCAGTTCTTC. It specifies CSVGLAGGSYNEQFF.